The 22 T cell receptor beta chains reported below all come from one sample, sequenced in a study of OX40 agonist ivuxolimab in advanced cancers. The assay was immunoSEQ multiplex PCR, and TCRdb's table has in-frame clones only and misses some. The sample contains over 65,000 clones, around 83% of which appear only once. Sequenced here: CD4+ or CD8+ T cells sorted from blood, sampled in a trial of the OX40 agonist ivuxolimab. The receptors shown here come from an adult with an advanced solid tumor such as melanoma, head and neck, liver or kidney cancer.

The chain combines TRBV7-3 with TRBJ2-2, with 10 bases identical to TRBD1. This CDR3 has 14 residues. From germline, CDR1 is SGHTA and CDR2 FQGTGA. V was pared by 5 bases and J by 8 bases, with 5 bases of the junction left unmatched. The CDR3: CASSLWTGGGELFF. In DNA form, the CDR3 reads TGTGCCAGCAGCCTCTGGACAGGGGGTGGGGAGCTGTTTTTT.

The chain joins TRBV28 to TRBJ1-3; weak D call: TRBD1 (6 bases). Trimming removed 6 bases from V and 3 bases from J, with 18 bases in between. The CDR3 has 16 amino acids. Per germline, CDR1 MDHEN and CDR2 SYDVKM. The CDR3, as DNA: TGTGCCAGCAGCCCCTCTGTCAGGGGTGGTGGAAACACCATATATTTT. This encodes CASSPSVRGGGNTIYF.

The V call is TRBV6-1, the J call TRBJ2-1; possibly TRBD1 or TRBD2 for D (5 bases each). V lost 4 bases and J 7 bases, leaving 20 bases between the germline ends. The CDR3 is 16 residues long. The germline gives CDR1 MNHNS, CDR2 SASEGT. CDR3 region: CASSGTGTGNFNEQFF. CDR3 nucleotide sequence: TGTGCCAGCAGTGGTACCGGGACGGGGAATTTTAATGAGCAGTTCTTC.

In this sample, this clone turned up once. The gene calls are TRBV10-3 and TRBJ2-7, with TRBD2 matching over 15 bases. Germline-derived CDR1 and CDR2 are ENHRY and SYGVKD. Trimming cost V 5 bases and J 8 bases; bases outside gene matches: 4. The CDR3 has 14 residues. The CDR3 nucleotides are TGTGCCATCAGTCCCGGGACTAGCGGGAGGCAGCAGTACTTC. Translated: CAISPGTSGRQQYF.

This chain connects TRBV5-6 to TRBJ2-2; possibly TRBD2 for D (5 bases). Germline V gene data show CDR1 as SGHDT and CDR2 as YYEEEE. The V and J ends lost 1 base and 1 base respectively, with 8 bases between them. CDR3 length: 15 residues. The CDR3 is CASSLFGLNTGELFF. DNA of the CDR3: TGTGCCAGCAGCTTGTTTGGACTGAACACCGGGGAGCTGTTTTTT.

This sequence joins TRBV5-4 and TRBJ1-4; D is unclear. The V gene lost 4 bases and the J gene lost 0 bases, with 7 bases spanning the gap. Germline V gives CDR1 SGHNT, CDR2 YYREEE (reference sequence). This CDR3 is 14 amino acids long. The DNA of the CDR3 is TGTGCCAGCAGCGCCCGGGCAACTAATGAAAAACTGTTTTTT. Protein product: CASSARATNEKLFF.

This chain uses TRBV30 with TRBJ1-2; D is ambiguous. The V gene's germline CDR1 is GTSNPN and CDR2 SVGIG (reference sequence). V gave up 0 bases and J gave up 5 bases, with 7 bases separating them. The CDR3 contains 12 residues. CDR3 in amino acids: CAWSVAGYGYTF. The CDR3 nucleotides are TGTGCCTGGAGTGTAGCGGGGTATGGCTACACCTTC. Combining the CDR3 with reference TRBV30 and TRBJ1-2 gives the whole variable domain SQTIHQWPATLVQPVGSPLSLECTVEGTSNPNLYWYRQAAGRGLQLLFYSVGIGQISSEVPQNLSASRPQDRQFILSSKKLLLSDSGFYLCAWSVAGYGYTFGSGTRLTVV.

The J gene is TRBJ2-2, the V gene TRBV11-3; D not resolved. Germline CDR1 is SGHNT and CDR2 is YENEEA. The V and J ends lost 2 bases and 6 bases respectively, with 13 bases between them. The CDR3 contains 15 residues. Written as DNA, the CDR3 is TGTGCCAGCAGCTTAAGAACGGGCGAGGCCGGGGAGCTGTTTTTT. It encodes CASSLRTGEAGELFF.

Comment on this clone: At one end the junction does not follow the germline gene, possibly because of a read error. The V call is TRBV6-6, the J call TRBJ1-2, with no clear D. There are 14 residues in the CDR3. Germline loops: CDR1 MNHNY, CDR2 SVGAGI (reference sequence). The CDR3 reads CANSYSSPNYGYTF. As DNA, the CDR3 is TGTGCCAACAGTTACTCGTCTCCCAACTATGGCTACACCTTC.

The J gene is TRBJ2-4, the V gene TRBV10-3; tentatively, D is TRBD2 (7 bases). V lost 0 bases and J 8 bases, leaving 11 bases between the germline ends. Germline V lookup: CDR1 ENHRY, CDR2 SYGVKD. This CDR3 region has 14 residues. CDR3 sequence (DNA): TGTGCCATCAGTGAGTCGGGGGGGCATGACATTCAGTACTTC. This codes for CAISESGGHDIQYF.

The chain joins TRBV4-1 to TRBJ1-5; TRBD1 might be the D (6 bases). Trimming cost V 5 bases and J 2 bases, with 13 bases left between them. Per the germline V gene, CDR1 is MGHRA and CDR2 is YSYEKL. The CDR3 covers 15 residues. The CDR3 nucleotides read TGCGCCAGCAGCTCAAGGGGGGGTGGCAATCAGCCCCAGCATTTT. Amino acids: CASSSRGGGNQPQHF.

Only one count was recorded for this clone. DNA for the CDR3: TGTGCCAGCAGTGAAGCTAGGGCGGATGAAAAACTGTTTTTT. Translation: CASSEARADEKLFF. This chain uses TRBV2 with TRBJ1-4, with unresolved D. V was cut by 0 bases and J by 6 bases, with 8 bases left in between. This CDR3 has 14 amino acids. CDR1 SNHLY and CDR2 FYNNEI come from the germline V gene. The full variable domain, in which reference TRBV2 and TRBJ1-4 provide the parts outside the CDR3, is EPEVTQTPSHQVTQMGQEVILRCVPISNHLYFYWYRQILGQKVEFLVSFYNNEISEKSEIFDDQFSVERPDGSNFTLKIRSTKLEDSAMYFCASSEARADEKLFFGSGTQLSVL.

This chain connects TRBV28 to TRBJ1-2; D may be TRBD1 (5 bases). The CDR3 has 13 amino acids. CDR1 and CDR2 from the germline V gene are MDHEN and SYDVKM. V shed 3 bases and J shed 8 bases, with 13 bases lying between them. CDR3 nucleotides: TGTGCCAGCAGTTTCGGGACTACAAGAGGCTACACCTTC. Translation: CASSFGTTRGYTF.

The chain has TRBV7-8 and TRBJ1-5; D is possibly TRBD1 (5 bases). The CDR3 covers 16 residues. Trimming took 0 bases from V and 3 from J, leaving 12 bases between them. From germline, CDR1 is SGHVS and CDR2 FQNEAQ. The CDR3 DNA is TGTGCCAGCAGCTTAGCTAGGACAAACCCCAATCAGCCCCAGCATTTT. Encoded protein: CASSLARTNPNQPQHF.

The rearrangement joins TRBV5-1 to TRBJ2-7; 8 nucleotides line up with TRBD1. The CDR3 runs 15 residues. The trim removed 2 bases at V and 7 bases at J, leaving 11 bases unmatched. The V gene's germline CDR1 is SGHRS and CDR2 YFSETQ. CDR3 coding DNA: TGCGCCAGCAGCTTAATTGACAGGGGAAAGGGGGAGCAGTACTTC. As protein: CASSLIDRGKGEQYF.

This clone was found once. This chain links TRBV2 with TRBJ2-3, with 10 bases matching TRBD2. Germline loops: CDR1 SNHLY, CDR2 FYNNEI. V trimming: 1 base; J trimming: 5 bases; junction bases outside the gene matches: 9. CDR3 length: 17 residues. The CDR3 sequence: CASSEGASGGRVDTQYF. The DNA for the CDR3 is TGTGCCAGCAGTGAAGGGGCTAGCGGGGGCCGGGTAGATACGCAGTATTTT.

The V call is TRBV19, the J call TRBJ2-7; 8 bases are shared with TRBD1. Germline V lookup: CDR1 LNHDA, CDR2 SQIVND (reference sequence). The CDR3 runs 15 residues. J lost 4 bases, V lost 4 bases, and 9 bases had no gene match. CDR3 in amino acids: CASSTTGGRLYEQYF. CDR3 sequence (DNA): TGTGCCAGTAGTACCACAGGGGGGCGTTTGTACGAGCAGTACTTC.

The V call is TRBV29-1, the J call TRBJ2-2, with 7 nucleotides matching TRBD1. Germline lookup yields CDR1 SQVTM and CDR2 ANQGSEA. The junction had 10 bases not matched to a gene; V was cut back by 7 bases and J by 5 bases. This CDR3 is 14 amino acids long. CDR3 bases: TGCAGCGCTCAGACAGGGAAGGGAACCGGGGAGCTGTTTTTT. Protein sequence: CSAQTGKGTGELFF.

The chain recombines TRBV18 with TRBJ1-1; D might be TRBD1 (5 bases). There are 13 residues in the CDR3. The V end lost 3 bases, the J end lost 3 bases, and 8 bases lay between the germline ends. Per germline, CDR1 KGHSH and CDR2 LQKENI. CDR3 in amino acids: CASSPGADTEAFF. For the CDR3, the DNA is TGTGCCAGCTCACCCGGGGCAGACACTGAAGCTTTCTTT.

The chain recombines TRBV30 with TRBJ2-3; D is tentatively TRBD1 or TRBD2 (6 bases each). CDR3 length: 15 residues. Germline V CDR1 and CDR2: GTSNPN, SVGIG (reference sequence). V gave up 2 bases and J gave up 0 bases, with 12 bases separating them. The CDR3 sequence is CAWSRGLSSTDTQYF. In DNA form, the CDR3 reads TGTGCCTGGAGTCGGGGGCTTTCTAGCACAGATACGCAGTATTTT. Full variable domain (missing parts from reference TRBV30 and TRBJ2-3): SQTIHQWPATLVQPVGSPLSLECTVEGTSNPNLYWYRQAAGRGLQLLFYSVGIGQISSEVPQNLSASRPQDRQFILSSKKLLLSDSGFYLCAWSRGLSSTDTQYFGPGTRLTVL.

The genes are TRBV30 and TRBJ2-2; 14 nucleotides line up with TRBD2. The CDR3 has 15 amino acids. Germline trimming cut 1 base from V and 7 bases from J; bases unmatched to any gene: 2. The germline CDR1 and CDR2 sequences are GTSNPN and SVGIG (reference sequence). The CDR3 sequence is CAWSGGTSGSGELFF. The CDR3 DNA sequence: TGTGCCTGGAGTGGGGGGACTAGCGGGAGCGGGGAGCTGTTTTTT.

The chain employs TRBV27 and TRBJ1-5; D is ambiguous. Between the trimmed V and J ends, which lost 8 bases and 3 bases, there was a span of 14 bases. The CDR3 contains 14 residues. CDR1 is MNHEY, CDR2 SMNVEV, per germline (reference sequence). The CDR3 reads CASWGTDLNQPQHF. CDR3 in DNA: TGTGCCAGCTGGGGTACAGACCTCAATCAGCCCCAGCATTTT.